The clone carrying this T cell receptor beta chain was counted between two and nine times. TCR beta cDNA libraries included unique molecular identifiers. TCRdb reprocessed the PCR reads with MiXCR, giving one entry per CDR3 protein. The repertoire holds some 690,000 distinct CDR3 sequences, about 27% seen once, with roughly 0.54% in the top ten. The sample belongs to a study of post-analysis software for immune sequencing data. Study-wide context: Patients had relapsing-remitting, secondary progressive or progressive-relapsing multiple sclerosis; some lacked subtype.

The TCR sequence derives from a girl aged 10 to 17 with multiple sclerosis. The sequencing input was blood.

Written as DNA, the CDR3 is TGTGCCAGCAGTAAGACAGGGGAAAATTCACCCCTCCACTTT. Translated, it gives CASSKTGENSPLHF. The chain uses TRBV6-5 and TRBJ1-6; 8 nucleotides match TRBD1. This CDR3 has 14 amino acids. V lost 5 bases to trimming and J lost 7 bases; unmatched junction nucleotides: 4. Germline V gene lookup returns CDR1 MNHEY and CDR2 SVGAGI.